These T cell receptor beta chains were read from a single sample in a study of cytomegalovirus exposure and HLA in healthy donors. The assay was immunoSEQ multiplex PCR, and TCRdb's table has in-frame clones only and misses some. Of about 110,000 clones listed, less than 85% were seen once; the top ten hold 14%. The sequencing sample was made of PBMCs. These receptors were taken from a woman aged 35 to 49 in good health and CMV-seropositive. Both conserved end residues are part of each CDR3. D genes are given only for firm matches. Some rows have no size entry. The others give once, few or many, or a class for an expanded clone.

>-|TRBJ1-1|TRBD1|TRBV28
CASSLGQGATFF
TGTGCCAGCAGTTTAGGACAGGGGGCAACTTTCTTT
>-|TRBJ1-1|TRBD1|TRBV18
CASTLQGASAEAFF
TGTGCCAGCACACTCCAGGGGGCTAGCGCTGAAGCTTTCTTT
>few|TRBJ1-4|-|TRBV7-5
CASTGPSGEKLFF
TGTGCCAGCACAGGGCCCTCAGGTGAAAAACTGTTTTTT
>-|TRBJ2-7|-|TRBV21-1
CASSKFSIDCTPGEQPYEQYF
TGTGCCAGCAGCAAATTTTCCATAGACTGCACTCCCGGTGAACAACCCTACGAGCAGTACTTC
>-|TRBJ1-4|TRBD1|TRBV18
CASSRQGDEKLFF
TGTGCCAGCTCACGACAGGGAGATGAAAAACTGTTTTTT
>-|TRBJ2-5|TRBD2|TRBV7-8
CASTSPTGGGGARETQYF
TGTGCCAGCACCAGCCCCACCGGCGGCGGGGGGGCCCGGGAGACCCAGTACTTC
>-|TRBJ1-3|-|TRBV6-5
CASGVSVAGNTIYF
TGTGCCAGCGGAGTCAGTGTGGCCGGAAACACCATATATTTT
>-|TRBJ1-1|-|TRBV29-1
CSATLGWEAFF
TGCAGCGCCACCCTCGGGTGGGAAGCTTTCTTT
>-|TRBJ1-5|-|TRBV18
CASSGDTNQPQHF
TGTGCCAGCTCAGGTGACACAAATCAGCCCCAGCATTTT
>once|TRBJ2-1|TRBD2|TRBV5-4
CASSKEASGNNEQFF
TGTGCCAGCAGCAAAGAGGCTAGCGGCAACAATGAGCAGTTCTTC
>-|TRBJ1-1|-|TRBV7-9
CASSFAQNTEAFF
TGTGCCAGCAGCTTTGCCCAGAATACTGAAGCTTTCTTT
>medium-sized|TRBJ2-4|TRBD2|TRBV19
CASIGGAVGNIQYF
TGTGCCAGTATCGGGGGGGCAGTAGGAAACATTCAGTACTTC
>-|TRBJ1-6|TRBD1|TRBV6-5
CASNPGQGGNSPLHF
TGTGCCAGCAACCCGGGACAGGGGGGTAATTCACCCCTCCACTTT
>-|TRBJ2-7|-|TRBV4-3
CASSQESGEKDYEQYF
TGCGCCAGCAGCCAAGAAAGTGGGGAGAAGGACTACGAGCAGTACTTC
>few|TRBJ1-6|TRBD1|TRBV19
CASRGQDGSPLHF
TGTGCCAGTAGAGGACAGGACGGATCACCCCTCCACTTT
>-|TRBJ1-4|TRBD1|TRBV13
CASSQRTGGNEKLFF
TGTGCCAGCAGCCAAAGGACAGGGGGTAATGAAAAACTGTTTTTT
>-|TRBJ2-1|-|TRBV10-3
CAISEHYNEQFF
TGTGCCATCAGTGAACACTACAATGAGCAGTTCTTC
>-|TRBJ2-5|-|TRBV10-3
CAIGGVVQGKETQYF
TGTGCCATCGGGGGGGTAGTACAGGGAAAAGAGACCCAGTACTTC
>-|TRBJ1-1|-|TRBV19
CASSIRESTEAFF
TGTGCCAGTAGTATAAGGGAGAGTACTGAAGCTTTCTTT
>-|TRBJ2-5|-|TRBV4-2
CASSQDRARQETQYF
TGTGCCAGCAGCCAAGACAGGGCCCGACAAGAGACCCAGTACTTC
>-|TRBJ2-7|TRBD1|TRBV5-1
CASTIDRGPYEQYF
TGCGCCAGCACGATTGACAGGGGGCCCTACGAGCAGTACTTC
>few|TRBJ1-1|-|TRBV10-3
CAISAGAGQAEAFF
TGTGCCATCAGTGCCGGGGCGGGGCAGGCTGAAGCTTTCTTT
>-|TRBJ1-2|TRBD1|TRBV5-6
CASSPTLQGNHGYTF
TGTGCCAGCAGCCCCACGTTACAGGGGAATCATGGCTACACCTTC
>-|TRBJ2-3|-|TRBV7-6
CASSPLGGPSTDTQYF
TGTGCCAGCAGCCCCCTTGGGGGCCCTAGCACAGATACGCAGTATTTT
>-|TRBJ2-6|-|TRBV7-8
CASSYNSGANVLTF
TGTGCCAGCAGCTACAACTCTGGGGCCAACGTCCTGACTTTC
>-|TRBJ2-7|-|TRBV28
CASSTTGFHEQYF
TGTGCCAGCAGCACTACAGGGTTCCACGAGCAGTACTTC
>-|TRBJ1-1|TRBD1|TRBV7-2
CASSLSAGGTEAFF
TGTGCCAGCAGCTTAAGTGCAGGGGGCACTGAAGCTTTCTTT
>-|TRBJ2-1|-|TRBV11-3
CASSQSNEQFF
TGTGCCAGCAGCCAATCCAATGAGCAGTTCTTC
>-|TRBJ2-3|-|TRBV11-3
CASSRQPGLLDTQYF
TGTGCCAGCAGCCGTCAACCGGGACTCCTAGATACGCAGTATTTT
>-|TRBJ1-4|TRBD1|TRBV30
CAWTGRGREKLFF
TGTGCCTGGACGGGCAGGGGGAGGGAAAAACTGTTTTTT
>-|TRBJ2-6|-|TRBV19
CASSRGESGANVLTF
TGTGCCAGTAGTCGCGGCGAGTCTGGGGCCAACGTCCTGACTTTC
>-|TRBJ1-6|TRBD1|TRBV5-4
CASRKQGEGSPLHF
TGTGCCAGCAGGAAACAGGGGGAGGGTTCACCCCTCCACTTT
>-|TRBJ2-7|TRBD1|TRBV5-1
CASRQGTVSYEQYF
TGCGCCAGCAGACAGGGGACAGTGTCCTACGAGCAGTACTTC
>-|TRBJ1-1|-|TRBV20-1
CSGGQPTEAFF
TGCAGTGGAGGGCAGCCCACTGAAGCTTTCTTT
>-|TRBJ1-1|TRBD1|TRBV18
CASSPVWTGGLEAFF
TGTGCCAGCTCACCGGTTTGGACAGGGGGCCTTGAAGCTTTCTTT
>few|TRBJ1-2|TRBD1|TRBV5-5
CASSSAGTGRNYGYTF
TGTGCCAGCAGCTCCGCCGGGACAGGCCGTAACTATGGCTACACCTTC
>-|TRBJ2-1|-|TRBV7-9
CASSLILTGSNEQFF
TGTGCCAGCAGCTTAATCTTGACGGGGTCGAATGAGCAGTTCTTC
>-|TRBJ1-1|-|TRBV4-3
CASSYQAGGTEAFF
TGCGCCAGCAGCTACCAGGCGGGAGGCACTGAAGCTTTCTTT
>once|TRBJ1-5|-|TRBV7-2
CASSLTSNQPQHF
TGTGCCAGCAGCTTAACAAGCAATCAGCCCCAGCATTTT
>-|TRBJ2-1|TRBD2|TRBV11-2
CASSLEPGLAGGYNEQFF
TGTGCCAGCAGCTTAGAACCGGGACTAGCGGGGGGTTACAATGAGCAGTTCTTC
>-|TRBJ2-6|-|TRBV7-9
CASSFQNVLTF
TGTGCCAGCAGCTTTCAGAACGTCCTGACTTTC
>few|TRBJ1-3|-|TRBV30
CAWTPRGNTIYF
TGTGCCTGGACCCCCCGGGGAAACACCATATATTTT
>-|TRBJ2-1|TRBD2|TRBV5-1
CASSVGTTHNEQFF
TGCGCCAGCAGCGTCGGGACTACTCACAATGAGCAGTTCTTC
>-|TRBJ2-5|-|TRBV20-1
CSARQGETQYF
TGCAGTGCTAGGCAGGGGGAGACCCAGTACTTC